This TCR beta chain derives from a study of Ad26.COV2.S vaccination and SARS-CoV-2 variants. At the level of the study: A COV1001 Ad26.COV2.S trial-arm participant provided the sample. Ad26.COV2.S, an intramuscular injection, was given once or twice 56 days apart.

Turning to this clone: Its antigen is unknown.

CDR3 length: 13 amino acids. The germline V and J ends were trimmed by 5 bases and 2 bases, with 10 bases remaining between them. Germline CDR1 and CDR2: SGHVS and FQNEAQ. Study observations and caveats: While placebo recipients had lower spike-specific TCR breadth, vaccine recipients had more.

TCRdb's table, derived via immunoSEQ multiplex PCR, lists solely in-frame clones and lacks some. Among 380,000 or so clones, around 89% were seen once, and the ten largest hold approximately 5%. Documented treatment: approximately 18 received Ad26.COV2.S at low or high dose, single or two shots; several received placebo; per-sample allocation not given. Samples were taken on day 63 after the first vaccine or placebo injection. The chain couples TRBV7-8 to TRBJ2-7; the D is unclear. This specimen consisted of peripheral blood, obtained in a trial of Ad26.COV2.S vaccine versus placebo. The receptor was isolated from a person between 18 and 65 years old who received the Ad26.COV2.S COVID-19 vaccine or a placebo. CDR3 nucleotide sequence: TGTGCCAGCAGCCGAAGGCAGACCTACGAGCAGTACTTC. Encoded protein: CASSRRQTYEQYF.